This T cell receptor (beta chain) was recorded in a study of T cells in Graves' hyperthyroidism and ophthalmopathy (dated by TCRdb to the late 2010s). About the investigation overall: TCR V-J signatures able to tell the groups apart were searched for in a discovery cohort of 95 to 100 patients, of whom over 40 had Graves' ophthalmopathy and roughly 58 had stable Graves' hyperthyroidism. Prospective prediction of ophthalmopathy was tested in an independent validation cohort consisting of some 19 hyperthyroidism patients and about 17 patients who later progressed to ophthalmopathy. After sampling, hyperthyroidism patients received methimazole starting at 30 mg daily, and ophthalmopathy patients received high-dose intravenous methylprednisolone. For training and testing, the roughly 100 patients in the discovery cohort were randomly divided in a 7:3 ratio. The paper reports TCR Vbeta CDR3 sequencing of approximately 140 peripheral blood samples: some 41 ophthalmopathy, under 80 hyperthyroidism and approximately 17 progressor patients. In roughly six Graves' hyperthyroidism patients, the study also compared T-cell repertoires from thyroid tissue with T-cell repertoires from blood. What the authors observed across the whole study: Most expanded thyroid clonotypes (frequency above 0.001) were also detected in blood, a finding suggesting that blood repertoires may reflect thyroid immune responses. Sample size was not statistically predetermined, and investigators were not blinded to group allocation. In validation, the model predicted progression to ophthalmopathy a median of about 5.9 months before onset, with approximately 70% sensitivity and about 72% specificity. A 13 V-J signature model separated ophthalmopathy from stable hyperthyroidism, with just over 85% sensitivity and 81.08% specificity in cross-validation and 80%/75% in testing.

There are many counts of this clonotype. It lacks a known antigen. Base qualities were left out, and no much larger clone turns up one base away. The TCR beta CDR3 regions were amplified from RNA transcripts. The first round of RT-PCR for the TCR CDR3 was performed with the HTBI primer set and the Qiagen OneStep RT-PCR kit. Libraries were constructed in a second round of multiplex PCR, after which size selection and purification were performed. Sequencing of the libraries was done on an Illumina HiSeq2000 using paired-end 100 bp reads. Concerning the study's data processing: SOAPnuke was used to process the raw data, with reads discarded if the reads contained adapters or uncalled bases, had a mean Phred below 15, or lacked an exact constant-primer or identifier match. High-quality paired reads were merged with COPE v1.2.5, and unique nucleotide sequences were defined as clonotypes. MiTCR v1.1 was used to align the clonotypes against IMGT TRBV, TRBD and TRBJ reference segments. Only V-J combinations with frequency above 0.0001, covering 98% to 99.2% of repertoires, were analysed. The TCS score was defined as the ratio of F50 (clonal expansion) to E x V (chaos), calculated using BLOSUM62-based TCRdist between CDR3 peptides within each V-J. Welch's t-statistics and random forest reduced 514 V-J features to 13, which were used in a naive Bayes classifier (R e1071). The Morisita-Horn index was used to measure how similar the thyroid and blood repertoires were. TCRdb trimmed public reads at Q25 via fastp, called clones via MiXCR and kept in-frame beta chains. Identical CDR3 proteins give one entry, which carries the most common genes and DNA. For this entry, the V and J calls and clone size follow TCRdb and not the study's own pipeline. Within this sample are around 580,000 distinct CDR3 sequences, with roughly 46% of them counted one time only. Of the sample, around 7.7% falls within the top ten clones.

V trim: 2 bases; J trim: 8 bases; unmatched bases: 5. The CDR3 holds 12 amino acids from the cysteine to the phenylalanine. The retained sequence is limited to the CDR3, 36 bases, with the frame set at the first base. The germline V gene (reference sequence) gives CDR1 as DFQATT and CDR2 as SNEGSKA. Stable Graves' hyperthyroidism was defined as no progression to ophthalmopathy during 18 months of follow-up. Hyperthyroidism patients were newly diagnosed, with disease duration under 2 months, and aged 18 to 65 years. Patients with uncontrolled infections, other autoimmune diseases, pregnancy or lactation were excluded. Diagnoses were established on the basis of clinical symptoms, serum thyroxine and TRAb, thyroid ultrasound, and orbital computed tomography. Trizol reagent was used to extract total RNA, and RNA quality was then checked on an Agilent 2100 Bioanalyzer.

The rearranged segments are TRBV20-1 and TRBJ1-2; 7 of the junction bases match TRBD1. The sequenced sample consisted of peripheral blood or thyroid tissue (not recorded which). The receptor was derived from a woman younger than 35 with Graves' hyperthyroidism. CDR3 protein: CSARTGVEGYTF. In nucleotide form, the sequence is TGCAGTGCTAGAACAGGGGTTGAAGGCTACACCTTC.